This T cell receptor (beta chain) was documented in a study of coeliac disease. Study observations and caveats: Unbiased detection of gliadin-specific T cells was judged not feasible with this approach. Control samples showed higher TRB and TRG clonality than intraepithelial and lamina propria samples in active celiac disease. Most TRB amino acid sequences occurred in only one sample. Only 1 of 6 controls, but about 55% of the 18 coeliac samples, showed published gliadin-specific TRB sequences.

Sequencing used immunoSEQ multiplex PCR; TCRdb keeps in-frame clones, though not all of them. The data show 6,000 to 8,000 clones, with over 60% seen just once and 6% to 7% held by the top ten. CDR3 size: 15 residues. Trimming removed 3 bases from V and 8 bases from J; junction bases left unmatched: 10. From germline, CDR1 is MDHEN and CDR2 SYDVKM. As to this clone: What it recognizes is unknown.

The rearrangement uses TRBV28 and TRBJ2-1; 7 bases map to TRBD2. Sequencing was done on a sample of lamina propria lymphocytes from the gut. This TCR came from a man aged 25 to 45 with celiac disease. As DNA, the CDR3 is TGTGCCAGCAGTTTCTCCCGACTAGCTCTCGATGAGCAGTTCTTC. It specifies CASSFSRLALDEQFF.